This T cell receptor (beta chain) stems from a study of cytomegalovirus exposure and HLA in healthy donors (dated by TCRdb to 2017 to 2019). Concerning the study at large: An earlier analysis of 587 of the donors reported 276 Gb of sequence data and 117 million unique TCR beta sequences obtained from some 170 million T cells. The study was designed to test whether signatures of past pathogen exposure could be identified by cataloging public T cell receptors. Along with the roughly 700-subject first cohort, a separate validation cohort of 120 different subjects was used. Typing coverage varied by locus: roughly 620-630 donors for A, B, C, DRB1 and DQB1; under 550 for DQA1; over 600 for DPA1; 450 to 480 for DPB1. About five DR-DQ haplotypes were treated as single units for association and clustering because of strong linkage in the cohort. Roughly 300 gigabases of sequencing data and approximately 80 million unique TCR sequences were included in an early release covering about 620 HLA-typed donors. Using immunosequencing, the study profiled T cell repertoires from approximately 700 subjects and related those repertoires to cytomegalovirus serostatus. High-throughput TCR immunosequencing, statistical association of individual TCRs with disease status, and machine learning were combined to predict cytomegalovirus infection status. In a later analysis, previously published TCR beta repertoires from 550 to 750 donors were re-analyzed and high-resolution HLA genotyping was added so that TCR occurrence patterns could be studied. All discovery cohort repertoires had been generated using a single sequencing platform. HLA typing included class I and class II loci at four-digit resolution. Among about 390 genotyped donors of the cohort, an average of about 240,000 unique TCR beta nucleotide sequences were sequenced per donor, roughly 20% of them non-productive. Rather than using new phenotypic data, the later analysis identified candidate immune exposures from TCR beta sequences and from how often those sequences occurred across donors. In an earlier analysis of a few hundred of the donors, high-throughput TCR beta sequencing was used to judge whether each TCR beta V gene segment behaved as functional or pseudogenic. Of the 300 to 500 genotyped donors, less than 90% were placed in the genetic ancestry cluster associated with self-reported Caucasian donors. Genome-wide SNP genotypes for about three fifths of the roughly 700 donors were used in a later genetic analysis, which treated that subset as a discovery cohort. Donor age, sex, ethnicity and CMV serostatus were compiled alongside the repertoire data. Results and caveats for the whole study, not just this receptor: The classifier was reported to diagnose cytomegalovirus status with high specificity and sensitivity in both the original and validation cohorts. Because HLA typing was unavailable for some donors at each locus, only the typed subset was used in association tests. In the study, some 160 TCR beta chains were listed as associated with cytomegalovirus. An association between a missense DCLRE1C variant and V-gene and J-gene trimming of TCR beta chains was found in a later genetic analysis and replicated in an independent cohort. In vitro tests confirmed that a few of the cytomegalovirus-associated TCR beta chains recognize cytomegalovirus antigens. Sequencing depth was assumed to be roughly uniform across donors in the presence/absence analyses, though that assumption may not hold. In this cohort, only TCR beta chains were sequenced, and detectable features were limited by the absence of alpha or paired-chain data. According to a later analysis, most CMV-associated TCR beta chains appeared to be HLA-restricted, and the HLA associations seemed to be driven largely by CMV exposure. A later analysis found that TCR association rates varied across HLA loci, with DRB1 alleles showing the most associated TCRs and HLA-C alleles the fewest. It was suggested by the authors that the approach could potentially be generalized to other disease states and immunological phenotypes. Correlated functional status among segregating V segments might be attributable to linkage disequilibrium, but an unknown experimental factor could not be ruled out. A cluster of highly shared sequence variants was judged likely to be a technical artifact of the sequencing pipeline. The 87-base-pair reads could not distinguish some IMGT-functional V segments, including TRBV6-2 and TRBV6-3, so those segments were excluded. For the cohort, immune exposure information was limited to CMV serostatus. In a later analysis, HLA-associated TCR beta chains showed more clonal expansion and lower generation probabilities than non-associated chains that were equally common. In a later analysis, several top co-occurrence clusters were reported to appear linked to parvovirus B19, influenza, CMV and Epstein-Barr virus. Assigning TCR associations to individual alleles was difficult when HLA alleles, especially DR and DQ, strongly co-occurred. In an earlier analysis of roughly 500 of the donors, most TCR beta V segments appeared in productive rearrangements about 90% or about 30% of the time, broadly matching IMGT annotations. Because counts were too low, about 17 rarely observed V segments, including chromosome 9 orphons, were excluded from the earlier analysis of about 500 of the donors. Compared with the roughly 670-donor mean, donors in an Asian-associated ancestry cluster had fewer N-insertions in productive TCRs, according to a later genetic analysis. A further reported finding was that TCR beta sequences accurately predicted the HLA-A and HLA-B alleles for most subjects in the first cohort. At a false discovery rate of 0.05, a later analysis linked roughly 17,000 TCR beta sequences to specific HLA alleles. Across donors, most TCR sequences were observed very rarely, whereas some public TCRs were present in many individuals.

Details on this clone: Its antigen is not yet known. No per-base quality is available; no much larger clone lies one base away.

Libraries were made using the immunoSEQ multiplex PCR assay. A mixture of 60 forward primers for TCR Vbeta segments and 13 reverse primers for TCR Jbeta segments was used in the multiplex PCR. Amplification of the CDR3 region of rearranged TCR beta genes was performed with a multiplex PCR assay on genomic DNA. The amplified TCR beta libraries were sequenced on the Illumina HiSeq System as 87-base-pair reads. As for the authors' bioinformatics: In a later analysis, 77 million or so unique TCR beta chains were counted across the 500 to 850 repertoires, and about 9.9 million of these chains were shared by at least two donors. A nearest-neighbor algorithm error-corrected the raw reads and collapsed the reads into unique sequences, merging closely related sequences to remove PCR and sequencing errors. CDR3 sequences were aligned to IMGT reference sequences to assign V, D and J gene segments. For a sequence to be retained, a match of at least six nucleotides to both a V gene segment and a J gene segment was required. Rearrangements were classified as productive when the CDR3 lacked stop codons and remained in frame with V and J, and all other rearrangements were classified as non-productive. Following IMGT convention, CDR3 was defined as the stretch from the second conserved V-encoded cysteine up to the conserved J-encoded phenylalanine. In an earlier analysis of around 540 of the donors, sequences lacking an unambiguous match to a single V gene segment were excluded. An earlier analysis of about 590 of the donors classified V segments as functional when productive rearrangements were above 56.7% and as segregating when the standard deviation between donors was above 5%. A statistical classification framework was built to diagnose cytomegalovirus status from the catalog of TCR beta chain sequences. In a later analysis, V and J genes were assigned by comparing TCR nucleotide sequences against IMGT/GENE-DB human TR gene sequences. A later analysis assigned CDR3 sequences and most-parsimonious VDJ recombination scenarios with the TCRdist pipeline. In a later analysis, each TCR beta chain was defined by its CDR3 amino acid sequence together with its V-gene family, and reads lacking a unique V-gene family were excluded. As a way to deal with suspected cross-contamination and a sequencing artifact, a later analysis dropped 500 to 700 nucleotide sequences that were highly shared and had low generation probability. For each public chain, a later analysis derived a clonal expansion index from normalized ranks of inferred template counts within each repertoire. In a later analysis, generation probabilities were computed with a VDJ recombination model fitted to out-of-frame rearrangements, and the resulting probabilities were checked against IGoR. Hypergeometric tests were used in a later analysis to score TCR-TCR, TCR-HLA and TCR-CMV co-occurrence, with a repertoire-size bias correction applied to the TCR pairs. A later analysis estimated false discovery rates by permuting HLA or CMV assignments 20 times. In a later analysis, co-occurring TCRs were grouped using DBSCAN, and TCRdist sequence similarity was added for clustering within HLA-allele-positive subsets. Repertoires with fewer than 30,000 or more than 120,000 public chains were left out of co-occurrence clustering, as were four to six repertoires with anomalous nucleotide sharing. TCRdb's version of the immuneACCESS table is confined to in-frame rearrangements and falls short of the full clone set. An unresolved V gene accounts for under half of the shortfall where checked; the remainder is of unknown origin. V and J calls and clone size are copied from that table; D and trimming were computed from the DNA. Within this sample are under 130,000 clones, with roughly 80% of them counted one time only. The biggest ten clones account for 4% of the sample.

The cohort was made up of roughly 670 healthy bone marrow donors. At the time of sampling, every cohort member was nominally healthy, though immune exposures that went unrecorded were likely present. The donor tested CMV seropositive and was one of the 289 seropositive cohort members. Each donor provided a peripheral blood sample, and peripheral blood mononuclear cells were used for TCR beta sequencing. Genomic DNA was extracted from the blood cell samples with the Qiagen DNeasy Blood Extraction Kit. Taken from cysteine to phenylalanine, the CDR3 has 13 residues. Just CDR3 DNA is preserved here, 39 bases in frame from base 1. From a lookup of the germline V gene (reference sequence), CDR1 and CDR2 are SGHNT and YYREEE. Unmatched junction bases come to 4, with V trimmed by 6 bases and J by 4 bases.

The V gene is TRBV5-4 and the J gene is TRBJ1-1; 9 middle bases align to TRBD1. This receptor was obtained from a man in his fifties or sixties in good health and CMV-seropositive. Material for sequencing was PBMCs. CDR3 reads: CASNLDRGTEAFF. The DNA sequence reads TGTGCCAGCAACCTGGACAGGGGCACTGAAGCTTTCTTT.